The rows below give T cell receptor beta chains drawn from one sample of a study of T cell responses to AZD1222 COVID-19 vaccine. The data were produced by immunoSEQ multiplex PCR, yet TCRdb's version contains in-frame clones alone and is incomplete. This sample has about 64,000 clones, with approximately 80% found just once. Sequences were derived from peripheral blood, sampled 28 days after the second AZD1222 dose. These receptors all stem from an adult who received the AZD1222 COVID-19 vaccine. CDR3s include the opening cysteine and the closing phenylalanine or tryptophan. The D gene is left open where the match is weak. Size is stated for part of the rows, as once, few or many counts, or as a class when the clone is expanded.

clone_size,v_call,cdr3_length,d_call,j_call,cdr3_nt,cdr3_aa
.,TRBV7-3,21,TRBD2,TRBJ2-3,TGTGCCAGCAGCCATCCGGGACTAGCGGGGGGTCCGGTTTCTAGCACAGATACGCAGTATTTT,CASSHPGLAGGPVSSTDTQYF
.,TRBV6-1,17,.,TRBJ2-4,TGTGCCAGCAGTGAAGCTAATCCAGGTCTAGCCAAAAACATTCAGTACTTC,CASSEANPGLAKNIQYF
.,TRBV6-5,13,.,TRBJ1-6,TGTGCCAGCAGTTCGACAGCTAATTCACCCCTCCACTTT,CASSSTANSPLHF
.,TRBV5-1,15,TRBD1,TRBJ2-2,TGCGCCAGCAGCCAAGGACAGGCGAACACCGGGGAGCTGTTTTTT,CASSQGQANTGELFF
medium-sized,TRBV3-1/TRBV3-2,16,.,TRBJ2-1,TGTGCCAGCAGCCAAGGAGGGGACATCCCCTACAATGAGCAGTTCTTC,CASSQGGDIPYNEQFF
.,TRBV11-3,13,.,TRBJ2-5,TGTGCCAGCAGCTTGAAGACGGGCGAGACCCAGTACTTC,CASSLKTGETQYF
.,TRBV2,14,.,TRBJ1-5,TGTGCCAGCAGTGAAGCGGCACCTAATCAGCCCCAGCATTTT,CASSEAAPNQPQHF
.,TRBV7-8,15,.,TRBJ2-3,TGTGCCAGCAGCTTAGCGGGTCGACCAGGGGATACGCAGTATTTT,CASSLAGRPGDTQYF
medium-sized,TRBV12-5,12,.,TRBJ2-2,TGTGCTAGTGGTTTAGGCACCGGGGAGCTGTTTTTT,CASGLGTGELFF
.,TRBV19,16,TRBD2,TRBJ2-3,TGTGCCAGTAGTACACCAAGCGGGGGGGCCTTTGATACGCAGTATTTT,CASSTPSGGAFDTQYF
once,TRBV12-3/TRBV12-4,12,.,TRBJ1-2,TGTGCCAGCAGTTTGCAACAGGTTGGCTACACCTTC,CASSLQQVGYTF
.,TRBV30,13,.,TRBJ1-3,TGTGCCTGGGGGAACAGGGCTGGAAACACCATATATTTT,CAWGNRAGNTIYF
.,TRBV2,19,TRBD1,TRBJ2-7,TGTGCCAGCAGTGGACCGAAGAGACCTGAGGACAGGATTACCTACGAGCAGTACTTC,CASSGPKRPEDRITYEQYF
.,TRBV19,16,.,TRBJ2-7,TGTGCCAGTAGTACCCGGGCGGCCGAGGGTAGGGACGAGCAGTACTTC,CASSTRAAEGRDEQYF
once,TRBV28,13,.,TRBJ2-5,TGTGCCAGCAGTTTACAGGGCTTAGAGACCCAGTACTTC,CASSLQGLETQYF
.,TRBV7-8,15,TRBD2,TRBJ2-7,TGTGCCAGCAGCGAGAGACTAGCCCCGACCTACGAGCAGTACTTC,CASSERLAPTYEQYF
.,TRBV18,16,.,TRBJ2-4,TGTGCCAGCTCACCAGCCCTAGCCCTAGCCAAAAACATTCAGTACTTC,CASSPALALAKNIQYF
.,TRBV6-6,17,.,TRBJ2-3,TGTGCCAGCAGTCCCTCCCAAGGGTCCTCGCGCACAGATACGCAGTATTTT,CASSPSQGSSRTDTQYF
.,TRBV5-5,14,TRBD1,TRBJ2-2,TGTGCCAGCAGCTTGACAGGGGGAACCGGGGAGCTGTTTTTT,CASSLTGGTGELFF
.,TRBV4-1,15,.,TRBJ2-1,TGCGCCAGCAGCCAAGGCACCGGGAAGAACAATGAGCAGTTCTTC,CASSQGTGKNNEQFF
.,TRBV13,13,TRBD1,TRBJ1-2,TGTGCCAGCAGCACCGGGACAGCCTATGGCTACACCTTC,CASSTGTAYGYTF
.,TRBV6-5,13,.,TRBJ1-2,TGTGCCAGCCGGACAGTGGGTAACTATGGCTACACCTTC,CASRTVGNYGYTF
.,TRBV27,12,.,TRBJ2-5,TGTGCCAGCAGTCTCCAACAGGGGACCCAGTACTTC,CASSLQQGTQYF
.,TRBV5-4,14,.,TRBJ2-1,TGTGCCAGCAGCTCGACCCAGGGGTCCAATGAGCAGTTCTTC,CASSSTQGSNEQFF
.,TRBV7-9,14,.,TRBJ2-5,TGTGCCAGCAGCTCTACAATCAGGGCGGAGACCCAGTACTTC,CASSSTIRAETQYF
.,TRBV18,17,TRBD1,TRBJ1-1,TGTGCCAGCTCACCACCGGGACAGGGGAGTGGGGCCACTGAAGCTTTCTTT,CASSPPGQGSGATEAFF
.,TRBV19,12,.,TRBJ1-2,TGTGCCAGTAGTAAGCAGGGACATGGCTACACCTTC,CASSKQGHGYTF
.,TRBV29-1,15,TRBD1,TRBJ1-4,TGCAGCGTTTCCCTGACAGGGACCGTTAATGAAAAACTGTTTTTT,CSVSLTGTVNEKLFF
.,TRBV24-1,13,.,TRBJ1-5,TGTGCCACCAGAAAAGGGGGGGGTCAGCCCCAGCATTTT,CATRKGGGQPQHF
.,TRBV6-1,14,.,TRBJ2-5,TGTGCCAGCAGTGAAGGGGGAAGTCGGGAGACCCAGTACTTC,CASSEGGSRETQYF
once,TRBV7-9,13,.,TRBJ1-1,TGTGCCAGCAGCCAGGACGGACACTCTGAAGCTTTCTTT,CASSQDGHSEAFF
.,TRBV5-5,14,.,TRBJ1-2,TGTGCCAGCAGCTTTGAGACAGCTAACTATGGCTACACCTTC,CASSFETANYGYTF
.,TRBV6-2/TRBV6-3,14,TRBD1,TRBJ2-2,TGTGCCAGCAGTACCGGGACAGCCACCGGGGAGCTGTTTTTT,CASSTGTATGELFF
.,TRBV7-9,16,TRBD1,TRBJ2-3,TGTGCCAGCAGCCCGAGAGCAGGGGGCCTTGGAGATACGCAGTATTTT,CASSPRAGGLGDTQYF
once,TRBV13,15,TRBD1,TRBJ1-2,TGTGCCAGCAGCGCACCTAGAAGGACAGGGAGTGGCTACACCTTC,CASSAPRRTGSGYTF
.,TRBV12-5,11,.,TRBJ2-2,TGTGCTAGTGGCAACTCCGGGGAGCTGTTTTTT,CASGNSGELFF
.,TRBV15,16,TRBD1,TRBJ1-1,TGTGCCACCAGCAGAGAGGGACAGGGGAGAGGGACTGAAGCTTTCTTT,CATSREGQGRGTEAFF
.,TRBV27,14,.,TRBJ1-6,TGTGCCAGCAGTTTCCTAGGGTCCAATTCACCCCTCCACTTT,CASSFLGSNSPLHF
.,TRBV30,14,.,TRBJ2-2,TGTGCCTGGAGTGTACTCCTGAACACCGGGGAGCTGTTTTTT,CAWSVLLNTGELFF
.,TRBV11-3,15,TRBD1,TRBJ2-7,TGTGCCAGCAGCTTCAGACAGGGGTTGTCATCCGAGCAGTACTTC,CASSFRQGLSSEQYF
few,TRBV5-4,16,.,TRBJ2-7,TGTGCCAGCAGCTCCCCCCAAGAATCGAATACCTACGAGCAGTACTTC,CASSSPQESNTYEQYF
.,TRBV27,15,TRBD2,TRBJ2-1,TGTGCCAGCAGTTTAGGGCTAGCGGGGGACAATGAGCAGTTCTTC,CASSLGLAGDNEQFF
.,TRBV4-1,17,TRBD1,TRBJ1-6,TGCGCCAGCAGCCAAGATGGCCGACAGGGATCTGATTCACCCCTCCACTTT,CASSQDGRQGSDSPLHF